This T cell receptor beta chain was captured by sequencing in a study of metastatic and nonmetastatic thyroid tumors. Across the study: It was across blood and tumor or nodule tissue from malignant and benign thyroid patients that repertoires were compared.

Notes on the study in general: Compared with benign nodules, malignant thyroid tumors were reported to have significantly higher TCR beta diversity in both blood and tumor.

The CDR3 length is 14 residues. With 6 bases removed from V and 4 bases from J, the gap between germline ends came to 18 bases. The germline CDR1 and CDR2 sequences are DFQATT and SNEGSKA (reference sequence). Source study methods: Construction of a distant-metastasis classifier for papillary thyroid cancer relied on CDR3 differences across clinicopathological groups. TCRdb reanalyzed the PCR reads with MiXCR. The V and J calls and clone size come from TCRdb's table, not from the authors' own analysis. The sample lists tens of thousands of clones; roughly 20% were seen once. None of the patients had undergone any treatment ahead of thyroid surgery. Worth noting for this clone: Its antigen is unidentified.

This receptor was obtained from a female donor with papillary thyroid cancer or a benign thyroid nodule (not recorded which). Some clones in this sample may be carry-over from other donors' samples. The sample consisted of blood. V usage is TRBV20-1 and J usage is TRBJ2-5, with D perhaps TRBD1 (6 bases). The CDR3 DNA follows: TGCAGTGCCAAAGGGGCGCAGGGGTTAGAGACCCAGTACTTC. It is translated as CSAKGAQGLETQYF.